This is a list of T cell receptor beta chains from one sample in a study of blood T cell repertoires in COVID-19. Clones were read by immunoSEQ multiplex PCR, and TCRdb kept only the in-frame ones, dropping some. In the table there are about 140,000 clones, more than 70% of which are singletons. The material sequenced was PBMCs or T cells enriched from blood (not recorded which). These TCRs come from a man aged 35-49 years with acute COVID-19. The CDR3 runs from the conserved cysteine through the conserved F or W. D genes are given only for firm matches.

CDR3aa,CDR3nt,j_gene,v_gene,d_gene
CASRQNRGLDTQYF,TGTGCCAGTAGGCAAAACAGGGGGCTAGATACGCAGTATTTT,TRBJ2-3,TRBV19,TRBD1
CASQTAGTLNTEAFF,TGTGCCAGCCAGACCGCAGGAACGTTGAACACTGAAGCTTTCTTT,TRBJ1-1,TRBV7-2,.
CASSLGLAVNTGELFF,TGTGCCAGCAGCTTAGGGCTAGCGGTGAACACCGGGGAGCTGTTTTTT,TRBJ2-2,TRBV7-9,TRBD2
CASRNSVYSYEQYF,TGTGCCAGCAGAAACAGTGTCTACTCCTACGAGCAGTACTTC,TRBJ2-7,TRBV6-5,.
CASSILGEPTEAFF,TGTGCCAGTAGTATACTCGGAGAGCCCACTGAAGCTTTCTTT,TRBJ1-1,TRBV19,.
CATSDGYEEQYF,TGTGCCACCAGTGACGGGTATGAGGAGCAGTACTTC,TRBJ2-7,TRBV24-1,.
CASSEKDRNLYGYTF,TGTGCCAGCAGTGAAAAAGACAGAAACCTTTATGGCTACACCTTC,TRBJ1-2,TRBV6-4,.
CASSLFRGHSPLHF,TGTGCCAGCAGCTTATTCAGGGGACATTCACCCCTCCACTTT,TRBJ1-6,TRBV5-6,.
CASTGTTTGELFF,TGTGCCAGCACCGGGACAACCACCGGGGAGCTGTTTTTT,TRBJ2-2,TRBV12-3/TRBV12-4,.
CASSLNPSGDTQYF,TGTGCCAGCAGCTTAAATCCTAGCGGAGATACGCAGTATTTT,TRBJ2-3,TRBV7-2,TRBD2
CASSILGGGNSPLHF,TGTGCCAGTAGTATCTTAGGGGGCGGTAATTCACCCCTCCACTTT,TRBJ1-6,TRBV19,TRBD1
CASSFHGNTEAFF,TGTGCCAGCAGCTTCCACGGGAACACTGAAGCTTTCTTT,TRBJ1-1,TRBV7-9,.
CASSQDYDREYGYTF,TGCGCCAGCAGCCAAGATTACGACAGGGAGTATGGCTACACCTTC,TRBJ1-2,TRBV4-3,TRBD1
CASSIARGQPQHF,TGTGCCAGTAGTATAGCCAGGGGTCAGCCCCAGCATTTT,TRBJ1-5,TRBV19,.
CASSPDPGSSGRGTDTQYF,TGTGCCAGCAGCCCCGATCCAGGCTCTAGCGGGAGAGGCACAGATACGCAGTATTTT,TRBJ2-3,TRBV3-1/TRBV3-2,TRBD2
CASSSRTGTYEQYF,TGTGCCAGCAGCTCCCGGACAGGGACTTACGAGCAGTACTTC,TRBJ2-7,TRBV5-4,TRBD1